The subject of this entry is one T cell receptor (beta chain). This table comes from immunoSEQ multiplex PCR, and its TCRdb copy is limited to in-frame clones, with some not included. The table lists under 65,000 clones, roughly three quarters of them singletons. The data were obtained in a study of radiation and T cells in renal cell carcinoma. Time point given: baseline pretreatment blood. The treatment: 15 Gy SBRT to primary tumor, nephrectomy 4 weeks later. After SBRT, blood was collected at 2 and 4 weeks, plus baseline. Clear cell pathology was present in this patient's renal cell carcinoma. The receptor comes from a man between 60 and 70 years old with renal cell carcinoma. Material: blood, obtained from a patient whose treatment included radiotherapy and nephrectomy.

Here the CDR3 reads CATSRDPQPSGYTF. The CDR3 DNA reads as TGTGCCACCAGCAGAGATCCCCAGCCTAGTGGCTACACCTTC. The chain recombines TRBV15 with TRBJ1-2; D is uncertain. V lost 0 bases, J lost 7 bases, and 12 bases lay in between. CDR1 is LNHNV, CDR2 YYDKDF, per germline (reference sequence). This CDR3 is 14 amino acids long.